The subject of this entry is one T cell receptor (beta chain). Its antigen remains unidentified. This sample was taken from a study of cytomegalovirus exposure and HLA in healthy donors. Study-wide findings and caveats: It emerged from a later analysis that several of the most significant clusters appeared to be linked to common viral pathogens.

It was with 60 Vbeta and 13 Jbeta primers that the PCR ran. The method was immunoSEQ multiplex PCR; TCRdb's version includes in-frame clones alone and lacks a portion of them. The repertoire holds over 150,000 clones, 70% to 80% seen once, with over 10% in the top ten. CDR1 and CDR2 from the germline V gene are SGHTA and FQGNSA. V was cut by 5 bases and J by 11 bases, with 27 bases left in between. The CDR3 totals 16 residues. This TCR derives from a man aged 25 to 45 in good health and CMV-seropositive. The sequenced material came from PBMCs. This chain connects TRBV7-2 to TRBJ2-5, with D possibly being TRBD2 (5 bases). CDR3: CASSPGSDRPPREQYF. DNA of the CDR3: TGTGCCAGCAGCCCTGGCAGCGATAGGCCCCCTAGGGAGCAGTACTTC.